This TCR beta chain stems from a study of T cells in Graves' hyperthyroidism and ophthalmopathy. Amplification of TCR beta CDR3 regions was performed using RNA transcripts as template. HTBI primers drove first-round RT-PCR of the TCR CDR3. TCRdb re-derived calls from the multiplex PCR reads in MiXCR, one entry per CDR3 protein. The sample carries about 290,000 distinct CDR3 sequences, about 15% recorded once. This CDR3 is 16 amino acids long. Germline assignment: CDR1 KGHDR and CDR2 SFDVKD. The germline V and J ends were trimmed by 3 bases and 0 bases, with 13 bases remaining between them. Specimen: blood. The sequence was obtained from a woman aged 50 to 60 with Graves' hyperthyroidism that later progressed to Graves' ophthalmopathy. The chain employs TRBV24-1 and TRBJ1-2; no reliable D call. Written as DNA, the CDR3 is TGTGCCACCAGTGATGGCCGGGGTTCCCCTAACTATGGCTACACCTTC. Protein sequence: CATSDGRGSPNYGYTF.